This T cell receptor (beta chain) is drawn from a study of cytomegalovirus exposure and HLA in healthy donors (dated by TCRdb to 2016 to 2017). In terms of the full investigation: An earlier analysis of 587 of the donors reported 250 to 300 Gb of sequence data and some 120 million unique TCR beta sequences from about 179 million T cells. The study profiled the T cell repertoires of hundreds of subjects by immunosequencing and related them to cytomegalovirus serostatus. On average, around 240,000 unique TCR beta nucleotide sequences were sequenced per donor among 398 genotyped donors of the cohort, with roughly 18% of those sequences being non-productive. Besides the first cohort of approximately 670 subjects, a separate validation cohort made up of 120 or so different subjects was used. Every discovery cohort repertoire had been produced on one sequencing platform. Genome-wide SNP genotypes for about 60% of the 666 donors were used in a later genetic analysis, which treated that subset as a discovery cohort. Donor age, sex, ethnicity and CMV serostatus were compiled together with the repertoire data. In a later analysis, previously published TCR beta repertoires from some 640 donors were re-analyzed and high-resolution HLA genotyping was added so that TCR occurrence patterns could be studied. Rather than using new phenotypic data, the later analysis identified candidate immune exposures from TCR beta sequences and from how often those sequences occurred across donors. Both class I and class II loci were covered by HLA typing, at four-digit resolution. Among the roughly 400 genotyped donors, under 90% belonged to the genetic ancestry cluster associated with self-reported Caucasian donors. To decide whether each TCR beta V gene segment behaved as functional or pseudogenic, an earlier analysis of approximately 590 of the donors relied on high-throughput TCR beta sequencing. The number of typed donors differed by locus: about 629-630 for A, B, C, DRB1 and DQB1; some 540 for DQA1; fewer than 610 for DPA1; and roughly 470 for DPB1. The aim of the study was to test whether cataloging public T cell receptors could identify signatures of past pathogen exposure. An early release covering roughly 640 HLA-typed donors comprised 250 to 350 gigabases of sequencing data and tens of millions of unique TCR sequences. A handful of DR-DQ haplotypes were handled as single units for association and clustering because linkage in the cohort was strong. To predict cytomegalovirus infection status, the study brought together high-throughput TCR immunosequencing, statistical association of individual TCRs with disease status, and machine learning.

What the authors observed across the whole study: Some IMGT-functional V segments, including TRBV6-2 and TRBV6-3, could not be distinguished by the 87-base-pair reads and were therefore excluded. Strong co-occurrence of HLA alleles, especially DR and DQ, made assigning TCR associations to individual alleles difficult. A few of the identified cytomegalovirus-associated TCR beta chains were confirmed in vitro to be specific for cytomegalovirus antigens. While some public TCRs were present in many individuals, most TCR sequences turned up only very rarely across donors. This cohort had only TCR beta chains sequenced, and the lack of alpha or paired-chain data limited which features could be detected. In a later analysis, HLA-associated TCR beta chains showed more clonal expansion and lower generation probabilities than non-associated chains that were equally common. An association between a missense DCLRE1C variant and V-gene and J-gene trimming of TCR beta chains was found in a later genetic analysis and replicated in an independent cohort. Immune exposure information for the cohort was limited to CMV serostatus. Cytomegalovirus status was reported to be diagnosed by the classifier with high specificity and sensitivity in both the original and validation cohorts. A cluster of highly shared sequence variants was judged likely to be a technical artifact of the sequencing pipeline. A further reported finding was that TCR beta sequences accurately predicted the HLA-A and HLA-B alleles for most subjects in the first cohort. Specific HLA alleles were associated with 16,951 TCR beta sequences at a false discovery rate of 0.05 in a later analysis. According to a later genetic analysis, donors in an Asian-associated ancestry cluster had fewer N-insertions in productive TCRs than the roughly 700-donor mean. Fewer than 20 rarely observed V segments, including chromosome 9 orphons, were excluded from the earlier analysis of 550 to 700 of the donors because counts were too low. A total of roughly 160 TCR beta chains were listed by the study as associated with cytomegalovirus. Linkage disequilibrium might explain the correlated functional status among segregating V segments, but an unknown experimental factor could not be ruled out. In an earlier analysis of approximately 590 of the donors, most TCR beta V segments appeared in productive rearrangements about 90% or about 30% of the time, broadly matching IMGT annotations. Most CMV-associated TCR beta chains appeared to be HLA-restricted in a later analysis, and the HLA associations seemed to be driven largely by CMV exposure. A later analysis reported that several top co-occurrence clusters appeared linked to parvovirus B19, influenza, CMV and Epstein-Barr virus. Roughly uniform sequencing depth across donors was assumed in presence/absence analyses, although this assumption may not hold. The authors suggested that the approach could potentially be extended to other disease states and immunological phenotypes. Because some donors lacked HLA typing at each locus, the association tests relied only on the typed subset. A later analysis found that TCR association rates varied across HLA loci, with DRB1 alleles showing the most associated TCRs and HLA-C alleles the fewest.

This clone was observed a handful of times. Its antigen is still unknown. Base qualities were left out, and no much larger clone turns up one base away. Library generation was performed with the immunoSEQ multiplex PCR assay. A mixture of 60 forward primers for TCR Vbeta segments and 13 reverse primers for TCR Jbeta segments was used in the multiplex PCR. Amplification of the CDR3 region of rearranged TCR beta genes was performed with a multiplex PCR assay on genomic DNA. The Illumina HiSeq System was used to sequence the amplified TCR beta libraries as 87-base-pair reads. Turning to the authors' computational methods: A later analysis tallied 75 million to 95 million unique TCR beta chains across the 666 repertoires, and 10 million to 11 million of those chains were shared by two or more donors. To remove PCR and sequencing errors, raw reads were error-corrected and collapsed into unique sequences using a nearest-neighbor algorithm that merged closely related sequences. V, D and J gene segments were assigned by aligning CDR3 sequences to IMGT reference sequences. For a sequence to be retained, a match of at least six nucleotides was required to both a V gene segment and a J gene segment. A rearrangement was called productive if the CDR3 had no stop codons and remained in frame with V and J, and every other rearrangement was called non-productive. CDR3 was defined according to IMGT convention as the region running from the second conserved V-encoded cysteine to the conserved J-encoded phenylalanine. Sequences without an unambiguous match to a single V gene segment were excluded from the earlier analysis of approximately 560 of the donors. In an earlier analysis of 450 to 750 of the donors, a V segment was called functional when productive rearrangements were above 56.7%, and segregating when the standard deviation between donors exceeded 5%. To diagnose cytomegalovirus status from the catalog of TCR beta chain sequences, a statistical classification framework was built. V and J gene assignment, in a later analysis, came from comparing TCR nucleotide sequences with IMGT/GENE-DB human TR gene sequences. A later analysis assigned CDR3 sequences and most-parsimonious VDJ recombination scenarios with the TCRdist pipeline. In a later analysis, every TCR beta chain was defined by the combination of its CDR3 amino acid sequence and its V-gene family, and reads without a unique V-gene family were dropped. A later analysis removed 550 to 700 highly shared, low-generation-probability nucleotide sequences to deal with suspected cross-contamination and a sequencing artifact. For each public chain, a later analysis derived a clonal expansion index from normalized ranks of inferred template counts within each repertoire. In a later analysis, generation probabilities were computed with a VDJ recombination model fitted to out-of-frame rearrangements, and the resulting probabilities were checked against IGoR. A later analysis scored TCR-TCR, TCR-HLA and TCR-CMV co-occurrence with hypergeometric tests, applying a repertoire-size bias correction to TCR pairs. In a later analysis, false discovery rates were estimated by permuting HLA or CMV assignments 20 times. In a later analysis, co-occurring TCRs were grouped using DBSCAN, with TCRdist sequence similarity added in when clustering inside HLA-allele-positive subsets. Co-occurrence clustering excluded repertoires with fewer than 30,000 or more than 120,000 public chains, plus five with anomalous nucleotide sharing. Entries here come from immuneACCESS through TCRdb and include only in-frame sequences with V and J called. Some clones fail to appear in such tables; in the studies checked, an unresolved V gene covers under half of the shortfall, and the cause of the remainder is unknown. The V and J calls and clone size come from that table; D and trimming were worked out from the DNA. The sample table lists 160,000 or so clones, over 60% of them with a count of one. Clones ranked in the top ten supply under 3.5% of the sample.

The cohort was made up of 500 to 800 healthy bone marrow donors. All cohort members were sampled while nominally healthy, although unrecorded immune exposures were likely present. The donor tested CMV seronegative, placing the donor among the roughly 350 seronegative members of the cohort. A peripheral blood sample was collected from each donor, and TCR beta sequencing was performed on peripheral blood mononuclear cells. The Qiagen DNeasy Blood Extraction Kit was used to extract genomic DNA from the blood cell samples. Looking up the germline V gene yields CDR1 SQVTM and CDR2 ANQGSEA. V is clipped by 1 base and J by 0 bases, and the sequence between their germline boundaries is 6 bases long. Inclusive of the bounding cysteine and phenylalanine, the CDR3 is 13 residues long. Only the CDR3 region is kept as DNA, spanning 39 bases read in frame from base 1.

Recombination joined TRBV29-1 with TRBJ1-1, with the D gene uncertain. This clonotype was sampled from a woman in her 30s in good health and CMV-seronegative. Sample: PBMCs. CDR3 protein: CSVEASVNTEAFF. The nucleotides read TGCAGCGTTGAAGCTTCGGTGAACACTGAAGCTTTCTTT.